Detailed here is one T cell receptor beta chain. The sample comes from a study of blood T cell repertoires in COVID-19. Across the whole study: Collection of acute and convalescent COVID-19 samples took place in the United States, Italy and Spain. Sources were T cells, B-cell-depleted T cells, or PBMCs; the material itself was cDNA or gDNA.

Generated by immunoSEQ multiplex PCR, the TCRdb table keeps only in-frame clones and is missing some. In the table there are roughly 200,000 clones, about 88% of which are singletons. The sample was peripheral blood. The receptor was isolated from a woman aged 80 or over with acute or convalescent COVID-19.

In DNA form, the CDR3 reads TGTGCCAGCTCACCTTTGGACTCTCCACTGGCTGAAGCTTTCTTT. Translated, it gives CASSPLDSPLAEAFF. This sequence joins TRBV18 and TRBJ1-1; no firm D call. Germline V gene sequence: CDR1 KGHSH, CDR2 LQKENI. This CDR3 is 15 amino acids long. V was shortened by 3 bases and J by 6 bases, with 17 bases between the two germline ends. Supplemented by reference TRBV18 and TRBJ1-1, the full variable domain reads NAGVMQNPRHLVRRRGQEARLRCSPMKGHSHVYWYRQLPEEGLKFMVYLQKENIIDESGMPKERFSAEFPKEGPSILRIQQVVRGDSAAYFCASSPLDSPLAEAFFGQGTRLTVV.